This TCR beta chain stems from a study of blood T cells in healthy people across ages. Overall study context: Through template switching, about one barcoded beta molecule was captured per two T cells, as measured in model experiments.

In its sample, this clonotype was seen a few times. Its antigen is not known. For the second PCR, which ran for about 6 to 11 cycles, a sample-barcoded 5' primer and a J-beta primer mix were used. Each sample yielded at least 2.5 million CDR3-containing paired-end reads. TCRdb used MiXCR to reprocess the 5' RACE reads, holding one entry per CDR3 protein. The sample lists more than 650,000 distinct CDR3 sequences, about 55% seen once, with about 38% in the top ten. V lost 0 bases to trimming and J lost 6 bases, with 12 bases between them. This CDR3 region has 13 residues. Germline assignment: CDR1 DFQATT and CDR2 SNEGSKA (reference sequence). Whole-study results and caveats: The lack of PBMC sorting stopped any conclusive naive versus antigen-experienced comparison. Total diversity from one million sequenced T cells was likely underestimated.

The source material was blood. V is TRBV20-1 and J is TRBJ2-7; D remains unclear. The TCR was taken from a man aged 80 or over in good health. The CDR3 region has the DNA TGCAGTGCTAGAGATCCCCGCGGCACCGAGCAGTACTTC. Its translation is CSARDPRGTEQYF.